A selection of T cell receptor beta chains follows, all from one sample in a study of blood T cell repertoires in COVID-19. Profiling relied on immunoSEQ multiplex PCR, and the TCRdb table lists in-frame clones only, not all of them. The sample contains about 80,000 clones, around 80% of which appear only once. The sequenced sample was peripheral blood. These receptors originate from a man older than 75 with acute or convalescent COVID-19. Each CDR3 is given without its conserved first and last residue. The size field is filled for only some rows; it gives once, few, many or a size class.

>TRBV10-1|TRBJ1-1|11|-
ASRRAQDTEAF
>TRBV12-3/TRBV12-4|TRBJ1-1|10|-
ASSLRGTEAF
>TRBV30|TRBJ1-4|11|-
AWSGTGNEKLF
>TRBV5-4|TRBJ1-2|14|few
ASSSPGQLRGYGYT
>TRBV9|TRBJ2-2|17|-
ASSVGTSGGLRNTGELF
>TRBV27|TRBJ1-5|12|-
ASSPYRGGQPQH
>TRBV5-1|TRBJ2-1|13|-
ASSSGLAGYNEQF
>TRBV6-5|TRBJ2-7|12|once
ATGRDTYSYEQY
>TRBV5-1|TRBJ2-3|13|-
ASSSGGSEADTQY
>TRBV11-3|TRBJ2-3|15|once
ASSLGVWAPDTDTQY
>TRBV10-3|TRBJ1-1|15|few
AISERTGKDLGTEAF
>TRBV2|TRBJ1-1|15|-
ASSTMDRGLGNTEAF
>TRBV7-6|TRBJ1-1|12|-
ASSYGTGDTEAF
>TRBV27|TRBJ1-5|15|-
ASSLWGSTGGLQPQH
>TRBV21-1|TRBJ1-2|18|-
ASSKSSGGLQGASPYGYT
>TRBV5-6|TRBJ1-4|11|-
ASSFEGREKLF
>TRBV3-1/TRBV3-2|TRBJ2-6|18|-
ASSPRSGGDRGSGANVLT
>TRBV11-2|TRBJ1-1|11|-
ASATPRGTEAF
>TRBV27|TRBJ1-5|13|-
ASSLSRASNQPQH
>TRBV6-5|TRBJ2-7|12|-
ASTNVRGLHEQY
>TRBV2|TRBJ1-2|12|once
ASSEEAGLGGYT
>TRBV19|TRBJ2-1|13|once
ASSFTGFPYNEQF
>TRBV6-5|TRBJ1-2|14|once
ASSYAGQGTDYGYT
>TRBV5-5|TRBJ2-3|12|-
ASSLVVLTDTQY
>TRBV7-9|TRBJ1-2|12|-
ASSLSGTGSGYT
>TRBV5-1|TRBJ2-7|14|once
ASSPGLAGGDPEQY
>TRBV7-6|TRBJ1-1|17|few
ASSTPGQGASRMNTEAF
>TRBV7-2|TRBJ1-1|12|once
ASSPRTGNTEAF
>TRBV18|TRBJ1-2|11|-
ASSPRRQFGYT
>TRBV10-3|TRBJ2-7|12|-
AISVGQQSYEQY
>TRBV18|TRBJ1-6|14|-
ASSPPGTGYNSPLH
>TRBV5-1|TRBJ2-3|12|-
ASRSGGVPDTQY
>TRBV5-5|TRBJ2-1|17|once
ASSLGLRAGGQGEGEQF
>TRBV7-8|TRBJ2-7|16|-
ASSLDNPVAGANYEQY
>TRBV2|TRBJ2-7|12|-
ASRGQGAAYEQY
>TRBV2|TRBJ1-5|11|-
ASRGRENQPQH
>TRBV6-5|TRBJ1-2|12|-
ASSYRGQGSGYT
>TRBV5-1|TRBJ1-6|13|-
ASSVTGGKGSPLH
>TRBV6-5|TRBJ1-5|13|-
ASRPQGNSNQPQH
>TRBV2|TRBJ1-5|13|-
ASSAGLSPTEPQH
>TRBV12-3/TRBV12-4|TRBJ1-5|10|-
ASSSRGQPQH
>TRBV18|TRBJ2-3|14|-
ASSPRRAGSTDTQY
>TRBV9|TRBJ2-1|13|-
ASSVVGAGGSEQF
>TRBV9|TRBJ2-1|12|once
ASSEQPPGNEQF
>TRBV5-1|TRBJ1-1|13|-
ASSPDGVMGTEAF
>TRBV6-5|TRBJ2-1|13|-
ASSVGSGGPREQF
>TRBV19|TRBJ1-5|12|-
ASRPGQGSQPQH
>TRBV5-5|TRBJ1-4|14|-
ASSLAGNGGGEKLF
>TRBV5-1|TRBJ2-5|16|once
ASSLLTSGRGSRETQY